This T cell receptor (beta chain) stems from a study of shared clonotypes between healthy human individuals. CDR3 length: 13 residues. With 4 bases removed from V and 8 bases from J, the gap between germline ends came to 14 bases. Germline assignment: CDR1 KGHSY and CDR2 FQNENV. CD8 cells classed as naive were CD45RO-negative and positively selected for CCR7, excluding terminally differentiated effector memory CD45RA+ cells. Clones were sequenced by immunoSEQ multiplex PCR, and TCRdb holds only the in-frame ones, with some missing. Of approximately 600,000 clones detected, 85% to 95% appear once; the ten largest clones hold approximately 0.12%.

This sequence originates from a woman in her 30s in good health. The source material was naive CD8+ T cells sorted from blood. The chain couples TRBV16 to TRBJ2-5; no firm D call. CDR3 protein: CASSPRTSVTQYF. CDR3 coding DNA: TGTGCCAGCAGCCCCAGGACCTCCGTAACCCAGTACTTC.